The rows below give T cell receptor beta chains drawn from one sample of a study of early T cells in non-severe SARS-CoV-2 infection. TCRdb ran MiXCR on the 5' RACE reads and lists one entry per CDR3 protein. The sample has roughly 69,000 distinct CDR3 sequences; roughly 8.2% are singletons. The starting material was whole blood, obtained at baseline. The origin of the receptors is an adult who was a healthcare worker with PCR-confirmed SARS-CoV-2 infection or an uninfected control (not recorded which). Each CDR3 is given with its conserved first and last residue. A D gene is named only where the DNA matches it firmly. Size values are once, few and many counts, or a class for expanded clones, and some rows have none.

>TRBV2|TRBJ2-3|TRBD2|.
TGTGCCAGCAGTACATTATCTAGCGGGGCCACAGATACGCAGTATTTT
CASSTLSSGATDTQYF
>TRBV7-2|TRBJ2-3|.|few
TGTGCCAGCAACCCGGGAGTCCTTAGGGGGAGGGGCACAGATACGCAGTATTTT
CASNPGVLRGRGTDTQYF
>TRBV5-1|TRBJ1-1|TRBD1|.
TGCGCCAGCAGCTTGGATAGAGGGGGCAACGATGAAGCTTTCTTT
CASSLDRGGNDEAFF
>TRBV27|TRBJ2-5|.|many
TGTGCCAGCAGTTTATCGTTAGGGGTCGAGACCCAGTACTTC
CASSLSLGVETQYF
>TRBV4-2|TRBJ2-1|.|many
TGTGCCAGCAGCCAAGTCAAGCGGCCTTACAATGAGCAGTTCTTC
CASSQVKRPYNEQFF
>TRBV4-1|TRBJ2-7|TRBD1|.
TGCGCCAGCAGCCAGGAACCGGGACAGGGCTCCGAGCAGTACTTC
CASSQEPGQGSEQYF
>TRBV9|TRBJ2-7|TRBD2|.
TGTGCCAGCAGCCCCCGGACTAGCGGGAGTAGGTACGAGCAGTACTTC
CASSPRTSGSRYEQYF
>TRBV6-5|TRBJ2-1|TRBD2|few
TGTGCCAGCAGGATCTCATTTAGCGGGAGCTCCTACAATGAGCAGTTCTTC
CASRISFSGSSYNEQFF
>TRBV6-2/TRBV6-3|TRBJ1-1|.|many
TGTGCCAGCAGCTCTCAGGACTGGAACACTGAAGCTTTCTTT
CASSSQDWNTEAFF
>TRBV3-1|TRBJ1-1|.|.
TGTGCCAGCAGCCGGACCCAGGGCACTGAAGCTTTCTTT
CASSRTQGTEAFF
>TRBV7-3|TRBJ1-3|.|.
TGTGCCAGCAGCTTAAGTTACGGGAGCTCTGGAAACACCATATATTTT
CASSLSYGSSGNTIYF
>TRBV6-5|TRBJ2-3|TRBD2|many
TGTGCCAGCAGTTACGGCGGGAGTCGGACAGATACGCAGTATTTT
CASSYGGSRTDTQYF
>TRBV7-8|TRBJ1-1|TRBD1|many
TGTGCCAGCAGCTACGGACAGGGGGACACTGAAGCTTTCTTT
CASSYGQGDTEAFF
>TRBV13|TRBJ2-3|.|few
TGTGCCAGCAGACTGACTGCAGATACGCAGTATTTT
CASRLTADTQYF
>TRBV5-6|TRBJ2-7|TRBD1|many
TGTGCCACCTCGTCGGGGACAGCCTCCGGAATTATTTCTGAGCAGTACTTC
CATSSGTASGIISEQYF
>TRBV7-2|TRBJ2-7|.|few
TGTGCCAGCAGCTTAGGGGGCCCTACCAGCGAGCAGTACTTC
CASSLGGPTSEQYF
>TRBV12-3/TRBV12-4|TRBJ1-2|TRBD1|.
TGTGCCAGCAGCCCGGGACAGGGGATCGGTCATGGCTACACCTTC
CASSPGQGIGHGYTF
>TRBV20-1|TRBJ1-2|.|few
TGCAGTGCTGGGGGGCAGCTGCTCTATGGCTACACCTTC
CSAGGQLLYGYTF
>TRBV5-5|TRBJ2-2|.|many
TGTGCCTCCAAAGGGCCGAACACCGGGGAGCTGTTTTTT
CASKGPNTGELFF
>TRBV3-1|TRBJ2-3|TRBD2|.
TGTGCCAGCAGCCATAGGCTAGCGGGAGGGGATACGCAGTATTTT
CASSHRLAGGDTQYF
>TRBV29-1|TRBJ2-5|.|few
TGCAGCGTTGAAATAGGGGGAGGAGAGACCCAGTACTTC
CSVEIGGGETQYF
>TRBV7-3|TRBJ1-1|.|few
TGTGCCAGCAGCTTAAACGCCATGAACACTGAAGCTTTCTTT
CASSLNAMNTEAFF
>TRBV29-1|TRBJ1-5|.|.
TGCAGCGTTTCCAGCCCTAACAATCAGCCCCAGCATTTT
CSVSSPNNQPQHF
>TRBV20-1|TRBJ2-3|.|few
TGCAGTGCTGCCCCGCTTAATTCGGATACGCAGTATTTT
CSAAPLNSDTQYF
>TRBV5-4|TRBJ2-5|TRBD2|few
TGTGCCAGCAGCTTGGGACTAGCGGGAGGCGGCCAAGAGACCCAGTACTTC
CASSLGLAGGGQETQYF
>TRBV27|TRBJ1-1|TRBD1|.
TGTGCCAGCAGTTTCACAGAAGGACAGGGAAGAGCTTTCTTT
CASSFTEGQGRAFF
>TRBV20-1|TRBJ2-2|TRBD1|few
TGCAGTGCTAGGACAGGGGGGTCGAACACCGGGGAGCTGTTTTTT
CSARTGGSNTGELFF
>TRBV4-2|TRBJ2-7|TRBD2|.
TGTGCCAGCAGCCAAGGCGGGGGCTACGAGCAGTACTTC
CASSQGGGYEQYF
>TRBV7-9|TRBJ1-3|.|.
TGTGCCAGCAAACCTGGAAACACCATATATTTT
CASKPGNTIYF
>TRBV5-4|TRBJ1-2|.|many
TGTGCCAGCAGCTCGGGCAGTCACGTTGGCTACACCTTC
CASSSGSHVGYTF
>TRBV4-2|TRBJ2-7|.|few
TGTGCCAGCAGCCAAGAGAGTTACCGTCTTAGTGAGGAGCAGTACTTC
CASSQESYRLSEEQYF
>TRBV6-5|TRBJ1-1|.|.
TGTGCCAGCAGTTATGGCATGGACTTACGCACTGAAGCTTTCTTT
CASSYGMDLRTEAFF
>TRBV9|TRBJ1-3|.|few
TGTGCCAGCAGCGTAGGAGGTTCCCTAGGAAACACCATATATTTT
CASSVGGSLGNTIYF
>TRBV6-1|TRBJ1-5|TRBD1|.
TGTGCCAGCAGCTACGACAGGGGTAATCAGCCCCAGCATTTT
CASSYDRGNQPQHF
>TRBV9|TRBJ2-1|TRBD2|.
TGTGCCAGCAGCACCTCTGCCGGGACTAGCGGGATTGATGAGCAGTTCTTC
CASSTSAGTSGIDEQFF
>TRBV7-2|TRBJ2-3|.|few
TGTGCCAGCAGCTTAAAGCGAAGCACAGATACGCAGTATTTT
CASSLKRSTDTQYF
>TRBV7-2|TRBJ2-7|TRBD2|many
TGTGCCAGCAGCCGTGGGAGGGGTAGCCACGAGCAGTACTTC
CASSRGRGSHEQYF
>TRBV7-2|TRBJ2-3|.|few
TGTGCCAGCAGCCCGGACCCCTCTTTCACAGATACGCAGTATTTT
CASSPDPSFTDTQYF
>TRBV20-1|TRBJ1-4|.|.
TGCAGTGCTAGTAGACGGCATGCTAATGAAAAACTGTTTTTT
CSASRRHANEKLFF
>TRBV10-3|TRBJ2-1|TRBD1|many
TGTGCCATCAGTGAGTCGCCGACAGGGGTAAACAATGAGCAGTTCTTC
CAISESPTGVNNEQFF
>TRBV5-4|TRBJ2-1|.|many
TGTGCCAGCAGCGGAGGAACCGGGACGGCCTACAATGAGCAGTTCTTC
CASSGGTGTAYNEQFF
>TRBV19|TRBJ1-2|.|many
TGTGCCAGTAGGACAGGACGGTGGGACTATGGCTACACCTTC
CASRTGRWDYGYTF